This T cell receptor (beta chain) was obtained from a study of Tregs in tolerant kidney transplant recipients. This clone occurred once. Antigen specificity is unknown. Assay used: immunoSEQ multiplex PCR; TCRdb lists only in-frame clones, some missing. The table includes about 44,000 clones, nearly 97% detected once. The CDR3 loop spans 13 amino acids. The ends were cut back, 4 bases at V and 5 bases at J, with 11 bases in the middle. CDR1 and CDR2 (germline): SQVTM, ANQGSEA. Sequenced input: Tregs from blood cultured with allogeneic cells. The chain joins TRBV29-1 to TRBJ2-2; D possibly corresponds to TRBD2 (5 bases). This receptor was obtained from a human donor in good health. The CDR3 coding sequence is TGCAGCGTTGGGGGAAGGGAGACCGGGGAGCTGTTTTTT. Translating it yields CSVGGRETGELFF.